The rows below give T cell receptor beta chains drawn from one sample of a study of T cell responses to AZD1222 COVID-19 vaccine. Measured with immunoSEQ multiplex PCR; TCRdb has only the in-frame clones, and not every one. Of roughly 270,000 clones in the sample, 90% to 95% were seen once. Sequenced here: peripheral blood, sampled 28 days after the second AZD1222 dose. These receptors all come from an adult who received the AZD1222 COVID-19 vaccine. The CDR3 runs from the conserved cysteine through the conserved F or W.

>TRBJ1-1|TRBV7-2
CASSLVGLNTEAFF
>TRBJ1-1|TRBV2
CASSVQFNTEAFF
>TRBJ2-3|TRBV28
CASSAPGTSSTDTQYF
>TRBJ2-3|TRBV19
CASSPRRGADTQYF
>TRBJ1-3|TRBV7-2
CASSDRNQVAGNTIYF
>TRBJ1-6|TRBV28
CASTGGGRSPLHF
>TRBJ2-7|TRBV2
CASSEVFGADEQYF
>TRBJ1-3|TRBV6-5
CASSRSYSGNTIYF
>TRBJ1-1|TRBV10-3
CAISEAAPTEAFF
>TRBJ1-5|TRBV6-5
CASSYLAGTGNQHF
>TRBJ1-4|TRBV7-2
CASRRGPTNEKLFF
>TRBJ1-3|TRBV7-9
CASSWGRGGTFSSGNTIYF
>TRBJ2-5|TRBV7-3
CASSLGNQETQYF
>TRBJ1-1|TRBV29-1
CSVEGGPAAIEAFF
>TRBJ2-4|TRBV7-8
CASSPRGGIAKNIQYF
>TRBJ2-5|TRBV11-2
CASSLGGWGQETQYF
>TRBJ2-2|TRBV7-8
CASSYPWRKKGGELFF
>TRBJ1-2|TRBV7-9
CASSTLQGLRMSYGYTF